The present TCR beta chain was sequenced within a study of blood T cells in healthy people across ages. The CDR3 totals 14 residues. Per germline, CDR1 MNHEY and CDR2 SMNVEV (reference sequence). Trimming shortened V by 6 bases and J by 2 bases, and 13 bases separated the two germline ends. It was with a sample-barcoded 5' primer and a J-beta primer mix that a second PCR of roughly 7 to 11 cycles was run. TCRdb itself ran the 5' RACE reads through MiXCR, one entry per CDR3 protein. Of about 1,500,000 distinct CDR3 sequences in the sample, about 43% were seen once. Study observations and caveats: Investigators treated diversity estimates from one million T cells as underestimates.

Of note for this clonotype: The target antigen is unknown.

The chain combines TRBV27 with TRBJ1-1; D may be TRBD1 (5 bases). The sample consisted of blood. The TCR sequence derives from a woman younger than 30 in good health. This CDR3 is CASSLRGFNTEAFF. DNA of the CDR3: TGTGCCAGCAGCTTAAGGGGATTTAACACTGAAGCTTTCTTT.